The rows below give T cell receptor beta chains drawn from one sample of a study of OX40 agonist ivuxolimab in advanced cancers. Measured with immunoSEQ multiplex PCR; TCRdb has only the in-frame clones, and not every one. The profile shows around 58,000 clones, around 89% of them singletons. This specimen consisted of CD4+ or CD8+ T cells sorted from blood, obtained in a trial of the OX40 agonist ivuxolimab. All receptors come from an adult with an advanced solid tumor such as melanoma, head and neck, liver or kidney cancer. Both conserved end residues are part of each CDR3. The order of the fields is V gene, J gene, D gene, clone size, CDR3 protein, CDR3 DNA. A D gene is named only where the DNA matches it firmly. Not all rows give a size; the values are once, few, many and, for expanded clones, a class.

V: TRBV11-3; J: TRBJ2-1; D: TRBD2; size: NA; CDR3: CASSLASGGANEQFF; DNA: TGTGCCAGCAGCTTAGCAAGCGGGGGGGCCAATGAGCAGTTCTTC
V: TRBV30; J: TRBJ2-3; D: TRBD1; size: once; CDR3: CAWETGHQDTQYF; DNA: TGTGCCTGGGAGACAGGGCATCAAGATACGCAGTATTTT
V: TRBV7-2; J: TRBJ2-5; D: NA; size: NA; CDR3: CASSHYQAAETQYF; DNA: TGTGCCAGCAGCCACTACCAGGCGGCAGAGACCCAGTACTTC
V: TRBV5-1; J: TRBJ2-7; D: TRBD1; size: NA; CDR3: CASRSTGGNEQYF; DNA: TGCGCCAGCCGCTCGACAGGGGGTAACGAGCAGTACTTC
V: TRBV6-6; J: TRBJ1-5; D: NA; size: few; CDR3: CASSYGGANQPQHF; DNA: TGTGCCAGCAGTTACGGAGGCGCGAATCAGCCCCAGCATTTT
V: TRBV6-6; J: TRBJ2-1; D: TRBD2; size: NA; CDR3: CASSSREGMSVFF; DNA: TGTGCCAGCTCGTCGCGGGAGGGAATGTCGGTGTTCTTC
V: TRBV28; J: TRBJ2-5; D: TRBD1; size: NA; CDR3: CASSVGTGRETQYF; DNA: TGTGCCAGCAGTGTAGGGACAGGGAGGGAGACCCAGTACTTC
V: TRBV5-4; J: TRBJ2-5; D: TRBD2; size: NA; CDR3: CASSPGTSGRASVGETQYF; DNA: TGTGCCAGCAGCCCCGGGACTAGCGGGAGGGCCTCAGTTGGAGAGACCCAGTACTTC
V: TRBV28; J: TRBJ2-1; D: NA; size: NA; CDR3: CASSLGGPVYNEQFF; DNA: TGTGCCAGCAGTTTGGGGGGGCCCGTATACAATGAGCAGTTCTTC
V: TRBV2; J: TRBJ2-2; D: NA; size: once; CDR3: CASSEGYGHTGELFF; DNA: TGTGCCAGCAGTGAAGGGTACGGGCACACCGGGGAGCTGTTTTTT
V: TRBV10-3; J: TRBJ2-2; D: TRBD1; size: NA; CDR3: CAISGAGGTGLGTGELFF; DNA: TGTGCCATCAGCGGAGCGGGCGGGACAGGGCTGGGCACCGGGGAGCTGTTTTTT
V: TRBV19; J: TRBJ2-2; D: NA; size: NA; CDR3: CASRPGHLNTGELFF; DNA: TGTGCCAGTAGGCCGGGACACTTGAACACCGGGGAGCTGTTTTTT
V: TRBV18; J: TRBJ2-5; D: NA; size: NA; CDR3: CASSALAQETQYF; DNA: TGTGCCAGCTCGGCCCTAGCGCAAGAGACCCAGTACTTC
V: TRBV28; J: TRBJ2-1; D: TRBD1; size: once; CDR3: CASSLVVGTGREQFF; DNA: TGTGCCAGCAGTTTAGTCGTCGGGACAGGGAGAGAGCAGTTCTTC
V: TRBV6-5; J: TRBJ2-1; D: NA; size: NA; CDR3: CASSYWGGGGEQFF; DNA: TGTGCCAGCAGTTACTGGGGAGGAGGGGGTGAGCAGTTCTTC
V: TRBV10-3; J: TRBJ1-4; D: NA; size: NA; CDR3: CAISGGLDEKLFF; DNA: TGTGCCATCAGTGGCGGGCTGGATGAAAAACTGTTTTTT